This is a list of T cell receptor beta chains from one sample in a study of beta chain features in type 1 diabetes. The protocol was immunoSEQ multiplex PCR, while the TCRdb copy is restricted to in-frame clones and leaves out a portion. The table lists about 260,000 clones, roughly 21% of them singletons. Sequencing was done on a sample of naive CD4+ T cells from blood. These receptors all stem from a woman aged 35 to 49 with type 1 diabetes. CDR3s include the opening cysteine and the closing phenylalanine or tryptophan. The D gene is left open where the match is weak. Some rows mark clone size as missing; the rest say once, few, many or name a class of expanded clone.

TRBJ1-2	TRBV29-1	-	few	CSVDLSYGYTF	TGCAGCGTTGATCTCAGCTATGGCTACACCTTC
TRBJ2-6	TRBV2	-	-	CASKDSASGANVLTF	TGTGCCAGCAAGGACAGCGCCTCTGGGGCCAACGTCCTGACTTTC
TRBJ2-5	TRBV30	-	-	CAWSTGQETQYF	TGTGCCTGGTCGACAGGCCAAGAGACCCAGTACTTC
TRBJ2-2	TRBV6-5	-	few	CASSPGQRTGELFF	TGTGCCAGCAGCCCCGGACAGAGGACCGGGGAGCTGTTTTTT
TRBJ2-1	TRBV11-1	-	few	CASSFPRREQFF	TGTGCCAGCAGCTTCCCGCGGCGTGAGCAGTTCTTC
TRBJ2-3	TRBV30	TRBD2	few	CAWHSGSGDTQYF	TGTGCCTGGCATAGCGGGAGCGGCGATACGCAGTATTTT
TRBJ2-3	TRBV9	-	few	CASSVAGLTDTQYF	TGTGCCAGCAGCGTAGCAGGACTCACAGATACGCAGTATTTT
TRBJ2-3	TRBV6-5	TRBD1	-	CASSYSGTGGDTQYF	TGTGCCAGCAGTTACTCGGGGACAGGGGGAGATACGCAGTATTTT
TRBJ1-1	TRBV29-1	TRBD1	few	CSGDRGSEAFF	TGCAGCGGGGACAGGGGCTCTGAAGCTTTCTTT
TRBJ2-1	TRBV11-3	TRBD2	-	CASSLIAGHEQFF	TGTGCCAGCAGCTTAATAGCGGGGCATGAGCAGTTCTTC
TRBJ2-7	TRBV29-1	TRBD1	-	CSVDRTGSYEQYF	TGCAGCGTTGATAGGACAGGCTCCTACGAGCAGTACTTC
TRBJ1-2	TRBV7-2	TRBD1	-	CASSLGRGQGGGYTF	TGTGCCAGCAGCTTAGGCAGGGGACAGGGTGGTGGCTACACCTTC
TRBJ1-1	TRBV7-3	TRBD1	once	CASSSGGSNTEAFF	TGTGCCAGCAGCTCAGGGGGTTCGAACACTGAAGCTTTCTTT
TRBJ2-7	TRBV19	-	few	CASSIARGYRVEQYF	TGTGCCAGTAGTATCGCAAGGGGTTACCGGGTCGAGCAGTACTTC
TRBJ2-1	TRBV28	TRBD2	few	CASSGSSGRRLGNEQFF	TGTGCCAGCAGTGGATCTAGCGGGAGGCGGTTGGGCAATGAGCAGTTCTTC
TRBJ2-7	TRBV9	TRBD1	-	CASSSGQGSYEQYF	TGTGCCAGCAGCTCCGGACAGGGGAGCTACGAGCAGTACTTC
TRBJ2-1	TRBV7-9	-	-	CASSRAGEYNEQFF	TGTGCCAGCAGCCGCGCCGGGGAATACAATGAGCAGTTCTTC
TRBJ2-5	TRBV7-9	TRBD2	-	CASSSSGGGNPRQETQYF	TGTGCCAGCAGCTCTAGCGGCGGGGGGAATCCGCGGCAAGAGACCCAGTACTTC
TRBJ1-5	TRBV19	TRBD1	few	CASSPDRAQPQHF	TGTGCCAGTAGCCCCGACAGGGCCCAGCCCCAGCATTTT
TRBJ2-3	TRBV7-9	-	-	CASSPDSFTDTQYF	TGTGCCAGCAGCCCAGACAGTTTCACAGATACGCAGTATTTT
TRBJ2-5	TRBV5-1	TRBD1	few	CASSSTGVTETQYF	TGCGCCAGCAGCTCCACAGGGGTGACGGAGACCCAGTACTTC
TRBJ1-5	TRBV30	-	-	CAWEGGGNQPQHF	TGTGCCTGGGAAGGGGGGGGCAATCAGCCCCAGCATTTT
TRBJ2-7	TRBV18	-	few	CASSDRDSYEQYF	TGTGCCAGTTCGGACAGAGACTCCTACGAGCAGTACTTC
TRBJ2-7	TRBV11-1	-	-	CASSAAPGGAPYEQYF	TGTGCCAGCAGCGCCGCCCCCGGGGGAGCCCCTTACGAGCAGTACTTC
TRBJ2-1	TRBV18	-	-	CASSPDWTEQFF	TGTGCCAGCTCACCGGATTGGACAGAGCAGTTCTTC
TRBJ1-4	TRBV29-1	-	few	CSVEVDGGLDEKLFF	TGCAGCGTTGAAGTCGACGGGGGACTGGATGAAAAACTGTTTTTT
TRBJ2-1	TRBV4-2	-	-	CASSQDPDNEQFF	TGTGCCAGCAGCCAAGACCCCGACAATGAGCAGTTCTTC
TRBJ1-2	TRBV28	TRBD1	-	CASTRRQGLDGYTF	TGTGCCAGCACCCGACGACAGGGCTTAGATGGCTACACCTTC
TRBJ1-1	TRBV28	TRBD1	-	CASSLQGVNTEAFF	TGTGCCAGCAGTTTACAGGGGGTTAACACTGAAGCTTTCTTT
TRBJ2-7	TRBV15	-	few	CATSRVGYEQYF	TGTGCCACCAGCAGAGTCGGTTACGAGCAGTACTTC
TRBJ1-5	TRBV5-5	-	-	CASSLQGNQPQHF	TGTGCCAGCAGCTTACAGGGAAATCAGCCCCAGCATTTT
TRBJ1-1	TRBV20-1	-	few	CSARDPRAFF	TGCAGTGCTAGAGATCCTCGAGCTTTCTTT
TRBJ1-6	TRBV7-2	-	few	CASSLRPGVYNSPLHF	TGTGCCAGCAGTTTAAGGCCAGGGGTTTATAATTCACCCCTCCACTTT
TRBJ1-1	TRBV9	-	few	CASSLAGPNTEAFF	TGTGCCAGCAGCCTCGCGGGCCCGAACACTGAAGCTTTCTTT
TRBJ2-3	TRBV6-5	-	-	CASSPGGRADTQYF	TGTGCCAGCAGTCCCGGGGGGCGGGCAGATACGCAGTATTTT
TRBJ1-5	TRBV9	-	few	CASSGHNSNQPQHF	TGTGCCAGCAGCGGACACAATAGCAATCAGCCCCAGCATTTT
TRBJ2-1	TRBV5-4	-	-	CASSLGLAYNEQFF	TGTGCCAGCAGCTTGGGACTAGCCTACAATGAGCAGTTCTTC
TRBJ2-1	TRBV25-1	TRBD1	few	CASSDPDRGSFNEQFF	TGTGCCAGCAGTGACCCTGACAGGGGCTCTTTTAATGAGCAGTTCTTC
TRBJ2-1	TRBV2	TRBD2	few	CASRVEERGSYNEQFF	TGTGCCAGCAGGGTGGAAGAGCGGGGGTCCTACAATGAGCAGTTCTTC
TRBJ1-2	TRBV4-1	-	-	CASSQGSTVMYGYTF	TGCGCCAGCAGCCAAGGATCGACAGTTATGTATGGCTACACCTTC
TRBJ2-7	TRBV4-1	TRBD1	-	CASSPGGSRNNEQYF	TGCGCCAGCAGCCCAGGGGGCAGTAGGAACAACGAGCAGTACTTC
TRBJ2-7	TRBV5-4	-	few	CASSLPGFTVYEQYF	TGTGCCAGCAGCTTGCCGGGATTCACCGTGTACGAGCAGTACTTC
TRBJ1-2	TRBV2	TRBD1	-	CASSLGQVGYTF	TGTGCCAGCAGTCTGGGACAGGTTGGCTACACCTTC
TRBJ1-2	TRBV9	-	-	CASTPQSSHYGYTF	TGTGCCAGCACTCCCCAGTCATCCCACTATGGCTACACCTTC
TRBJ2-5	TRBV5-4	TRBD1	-	CASSPPGQAAETQYF	TGTGCCAGCAGCCCTCCTGGACAGGCCGCAGAGACCCAGTACTTC
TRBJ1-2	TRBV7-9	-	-	CASSFTGQNYGYTF	TGTGCCAGCAGCTTCACTGGACAGAACTATGGCTACACCTTC
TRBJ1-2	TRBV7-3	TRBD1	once	CASSSTGGDYGYTF	TGTGCCAGCAGCTCGACAGGGGGCGACTATGGCTACACCTTC
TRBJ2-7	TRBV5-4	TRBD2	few	CASSLAPGGQNEQYF	TGTGCCAGCAGCTTGGCCCCGGGAGGGCAAAACGAGCAGTACTTC
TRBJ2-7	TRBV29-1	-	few	CSVWTDSYEQYF	TGCAGCGTCTGGACAGATTCCTACGAGCAGTACTTC
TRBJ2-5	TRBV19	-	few	CASSAQGSGTQYF	TGTGCCAGTAGCGCGCAGGGGTCCGGGACCCAGTACTTC